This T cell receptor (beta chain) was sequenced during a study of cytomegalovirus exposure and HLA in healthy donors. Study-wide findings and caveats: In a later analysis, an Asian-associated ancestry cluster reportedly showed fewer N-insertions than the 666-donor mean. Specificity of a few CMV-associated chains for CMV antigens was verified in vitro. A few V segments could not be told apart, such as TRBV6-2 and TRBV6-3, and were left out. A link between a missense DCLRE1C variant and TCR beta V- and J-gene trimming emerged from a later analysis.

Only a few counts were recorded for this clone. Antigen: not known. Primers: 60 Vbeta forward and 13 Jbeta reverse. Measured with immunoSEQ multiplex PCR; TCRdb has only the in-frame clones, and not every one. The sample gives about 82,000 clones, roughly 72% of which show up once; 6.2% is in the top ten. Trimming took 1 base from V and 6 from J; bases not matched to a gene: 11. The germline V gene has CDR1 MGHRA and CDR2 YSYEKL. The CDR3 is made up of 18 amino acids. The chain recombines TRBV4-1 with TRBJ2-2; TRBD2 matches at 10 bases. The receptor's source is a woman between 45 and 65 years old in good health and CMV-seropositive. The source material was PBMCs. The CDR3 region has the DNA TGCGCCAGCAGCCAAGTTAAGGCTAGCGGGAGCTTGTCCGGGGAGCTGTTTTTT. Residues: CASSQVKASGSLSGELFF.